This TCR beta chain derives from a study of Ad26.COV2.S vaccination and SARS-CoV-2 variants. Treatment indicated: over 15 received Ad26.COV2.S at low or high dose, single or two shots; roughly five received placebo; per-sample allocation not given. Collection of the samples took place on day 63 after the first injection of vaccine or placebo. Comments on this clone: Its target is not known.

Notes on the study in general: Non-spike TCR breadth showed similarity between vaccine and placebo recipients.

The CDR3 consists of 13 residues. V lost 4 bases, J lost 4 bases, and 9 bases lay in between. CDR1 is PRHDT and CDR2 is FYEKMQ in the germline V gene (reference sequence). The repertoire was sequenced with immunoSEQ multiplex PCR; TCRdb's copy has only in-frame clones and lacks some. The sample lists fewer than 500,000 clones, about nine tenths occurring once. The source is a person aged 18-60 years who received the Ad26.COV2.S COVID-19 vaccine or a placebo. This chain links TRBV13 with TRBJ2-3; D is possibly TRBD2 (5 bases). Sequenced material: peripheral blood, taken in a trial of Ad26.COV2.S vaccine versus placebo. The CDR3 loop is CASSSGVADTQYF. The CDR3 DNA follows: TGTGCCAGCAGCTCCGGGGTCGCAGATACGCAGTATTTT. Drawing the rest from reference TRBV13 and TRBJ2-3, the complete variable domain is AAGVIQSPRHLIKEKRETATLKCYPIPRHDTVYWYQQGPGQDPQFLISFYEKMQSDKGSIPDRFSAQQFSDYHSELNMSSLELGDSALYFCASSSGVADTQYFGPGTRLTVL.